Only one count was recorded for the clone carrying this TCR beta chain. The ends lost 0 bases at V and 8 bases at J; junction bases unmatched: 6. The germline CDR1 and CDR2 sequences are SGDLS and YYNGEE. The CDR3 has 15 amino acids. Here immunoSEQ multiplex PCR was the method, and the copy in TCRdb shows in-frame clones only, minus some. This table has about 70,000 clones, around 83% appearing once. This record comes from a study of T cell responses to AZD1222 COVID-19 vaccine. The rearrangement uses TRBV9 and TRBJ2-1; TRBD2 matches 9 bases. This material consisted of peripheral blood, taken on day 0 of AZD1222 vaccination. This sequence was found in an adult in good health. CDR3 in DNA: TGTGCCAGCAGCGTAGTGTCTAGCGGGGCCGATGAGCAGTTCTTC. It translates to CASSVVSSGADEQFF. Combining the CDR3 with reference TRBV9 and TRBJ2-1 gives the whole variable domain DSGVTQTPKHLITATGQRVTLRCSPRSGDLSVYWYQQSLDQGLQFLIQYYNGEERAKGNILERFSAQQFPDLHSELNLSSLELGDSALYFCASSVVSSGADEQFFGPGTRLTVL.